A single sample gave rise to the 26 T cell receptor beta chains below, sequenced in a study of preoperative IRX-2 immunotherapy in early breast cancer. Assay used: immunoSEQ multiplex PCR; TCRdb lists only in-frame clones, some missing. The top ten hold about 2.1% of the sample, which has roughly 93,000 clones, 80% to 90% seen once. Documented treatment: preoperative locoregional IRX-2 cytokine immunotherapy. This specimen consisted of tumor tissue, obtained after IRX-2 immunotherapy. These receptors were collected from a human donor with breast cancer.

V is TRBV6-8 and J is TRBJ1-4, with D unclear. With 5 bases removed from V and 8 bases from J, the gap between germline ends came to 15 bases. Per the germline V gene, CDR1 is MNHGY and CDR2 is SAAAGT. The CDR3 covers 14 residues. The CDR3 nucleotides are TGTGCCAGCAGTCGTGGCGCGTCAAGCGAAAAACTGTTTTTT. Its protein product is CASSRGASSEKLFF.

J is TRBJ2-7 and V is TRBV5-1, with 9 bases matching TRBD1. The trim removed 1 base at V and 4 bases at J, leaving 3 bases unmatched. This CDR3 contains 14 residues. Germline loops: CDR1 SGHRS, CDR2 YFSETQ. Written as DNA, the CDR3 is TGCGCCAGCAGCTTGTGGACAGGGGTTTACGAGCAGTACTTC. Translating it yields CASSLWTGVYEQYF.

The chain recombines TRBV5-1 with TRBJ2-5, with D tentatively TRBD2 (7 bases). CDR1 SGHRS and CDR2 YFSETQ come from the germline V gene. The V gene lost 2 bases and the J gene lost 4 bases, with 18 bases spanning the gap. The CDR3 loop spans 16 amino acids. The CDR3 DNA reads as TGCGCCAGCAGCTTTAGGGGGGGGCGAAGATCAGAGACCCAGTACTTC. This sequence encodes CASSFRGGRRSETQYF.

This clone was counted a few times. The DNA for the CDR3 is TGTGCTAGTGGGGACAGGGGGCCTGGAAACACCATATATTTT. This gives the protein CASGDRGPGNTIYF. This rearrangement joins TRBV12-5 to TRBJ1-3; 11 nucleotides align to TRBD1. Trimming cost V 6 bases and J 2 bases; bases outside gene matches: 0. Germline values: CDR1 LGHNT, CDR2 FRNRAP. The CDR3 covers 14 residues.

The rearrangement uses TRBV28 and TRBJ2-2; a weak D match, TRBD1 (7 bases). Trimming took off 2 bases at V and 4 bases at J, with 14 bases between the two ends. The CDR3 is 16 amino acids. Germline V gene lookup returns CDR1 MDHEN and CDR2 SYDVKM. The CDR3 DNA follows: TGTGCCAGCAGTTTAGTAGGAGGGGGCGCCACCGGGGAGCTGTTTTTT. Its translation is CASSLVGGGATGELFF. Combining the CDR3 with reference TRBV28 and TRBJ2-2 gives the whole variable domain DVKVTQSSRYLVKRTGEKVFLECVQDMDHENMFWYRQDPGLGLRLIYFSYDVKMKEKGDIPEGYSVSREKKERFSLILESASTNQTSMYLCASSLVGGGATGELFFGEGSRLTVL.

A single count supports this clone. V is TRBV1 and J is TRBJ2-3; the table's TRBD1 call for D was not verified on the DNA. TRBV1 is tagged as a pseudogene. CDR3 length: 14 residues. CDR3 sequence: CASSQKQGPDTQYF. CDR3 DNA: TGCGCCAGCAGCCAAAAACAGGGACCAGATACGCAGTATTTT.

The V gene is TRBV29-1, the J gene TRBJ2-3; weak D call: TRBD2 (6 bases). The CDR3 extends over 12 amino acids. V lost 7 bases, J lost 1 base, and 9 bases lay in between. Per germline, CDR1 SQVTM and CDR2 ANQGSEA. The CDR3 sequence is CSGEEGTDTQYF. The CDR3 DNA is TGCAGCGGGGAGGAGGGCACAGATACGCAGTATTTT.

The chain has TRBV18 and TRBJ2-1; 7 nucleotides line up with TRBD2. Germline lookup yields CDR1 KGHSH and CDR2 LQKENI. This CDR3 contains 12 residues. The junction had 2 bases not matched to a gene; V was cut back by 5 bases and J by 7 bases. This CDR3 is CASSSGGNEQFF. The CDR3 coding sequence is TGTGCCAGCTCATCGGGGGGAAATGAGCAGTTCTTC. Full variable domain (remainder filled in from reference TRBV18 and TRBJ2-1): NAGVMQNPRHLVRRRGQEARLRCSPMKGHSHVYWYRQLPEEGLKFMVYLQKENIIDESGMPKERFSAEFPKEGPSILRIQQVVRGDSAAYFCASSSGGNEQFFGPGTRLTVL.

This sequence joins TRBV1 and TRBJ1-4; the table's D gene call, TRBD1, was not cross checked with the DNA. TRBV1 has pseudogene status. The CDR3 loop spans 14 amino acids. CDR3 bases: TGCGCCAGCAGCTCCAACAGATATAATGAAAAACTGTTTTTT. This encodes CASSSNRYNEKLFF.

This sequence joins TRBV15 and TRBJ1-4; 7 bases align to TRBD1. The germline gives CDR1 LNHNV, CDR2 YYDKDF (reference sequence). The V segment lost 0 bases and the J segment 0 bases; nucleotides outside the gene matches: 13. The CDR3 runs to 20 residues. The CDR3 spells CATSRDHTQGGRATNEKLFF. Written as DNA, the CDR3 is TGTGCCACCAGCAGAGATCACACGCAAGGGGGCAGGGCAACTAATGAAAAACTGTTTTTT.

The genes are TRBV11-3 and TRBJ2-1; D uncertain. Germline CDR1 and CDR2: SGHNT and YENEEA. The germline V and J ends were trimmed by 5 bases and 3 bases, with 14 bases remaining between them. The CDR3 is made up of 15 amino acids. Here the CDR3 DNA reads TGTGCCAGCAGCCATCTCAGTGGGCTCTACAATGAGCAGTTCTTC. As protein: CASSHLSGLYNEQFF.

This chain connects TRBV6-8 to TRBJ2-1; 13 bases line up with TRBD2. Germline V lookup: CDR1 MNHGY, CDR2 SAAAGT. CDR3 size: 15 residues. V gave up 6 bases and J gave up 9 bases; unmatched junction bases: 8. The CDR3 region is CASRLTSGGSGEQFF. As DNA, the CDR3 is TGTGCCAGCAGGCTGACTAGCGGGGGGTCGGGTGAGCAGTTCTTC.

The V gene is TRBV6-8, the J gene TRBJ1-1, with D hard to call. The CDR3 spans 13 residues. The V end was cut by 6 bases, the J end by 1 base, with 9 bases between. Germline V gene data show CDR1 as MNHGY and CDR2 as SAAAGT. The CDR3 DNA sequence: TGTGCCAGCAGCCTGGACGCGAACACTGAAGCTTTCTTT. This encodes CASSLDANTEAFF.

This clone was counted a few times. This chain connects TRBV5-1 to TRBJ2-6; D unclear. Trimming took 3 bases from V and 0 from J, leaving 7 bases between them. The CDR3 spans 15 residues. From germline, CDR1 is SGHRS and CDR2 YFSETQ. The CDR3 DNA is TGCGCCAGCAGCTCCTTTAGCTCTGGGGCCAACGTCCTGACTTTC. Its translation: CASSSFSSGANVLTF.

J is TRBJ2-1 and V is TRBV14, with D unclear. Germline V lookup: CDR1 SGHDN, CDR2 FVKESK. With 6 bases removed from V and 0 bases from J, the gap between germline ends came to 15 bases. The CDR3 covers 16 residues. CDR3 bases: TGTGCCAGCAGTCTACTAAGGGCAGTCTCCTACAATGAGCAGTTCTTC. As protein: CASSLLRAVSYNEQFF.

The chain joins TRBV12-5 to TRBJ2-3, with TRBD2 matching over 7 bases. The CDR3 covers 15 residues. With 6 bases clipped from V and 3 bases from J, the junction kept 9 bases outside the gene matches. Germline V gene data show CDR1 as LGHNT and CDR2 as FRNRAP. CDR3 coding DNA: TGTGCTAGTGGCCTTGGGGGGGGAGTGACAGATACGCAGTATTTT. Protein: CASGLGGGVTDTQYF. The variable domain in full, completed from reference TRBV12-5 and TRBJ2-3, reads DARVTQTPRHKVTEMGQEVTMRCQPILGHNTVFWYRQTMMQGLELLAYFRNRAPLDDSGMPKDRFSAEMPDATLATLKIQPSEPRDSAVYFCASGLGGGVTDTQYFGPGTRLTVL.

The rearrangement links TRBV7-2 to TRBJ1-4; D call uncertain. V was pared by 3 bases and J by 6 bases, with 11 bases between. This CDR3 spans 14 amino acids. Per the germline V gene, CDR1 is SGHTA and CDR2 is FQGNSA. CDR3 in amino acids: CASSFSVLDEKLFF. In DNA, the CDR3 is TGTGCCAGCAGCTTTTCAGTTCTGGATGAAAAACTGTTTTTT.

This rearrangement joins TRBV6-8 to TRBJ1-1; D may be TRBD1 (6 bases). The CDR3 runs to 14 residues. Germline values: CDR1 MNHGY, CDR2 SAAAGT. Trimming took off 6 bases at V and 0 bases at J, with 11 bases between the two ends. The CDR3 loop is CASRTTGMNTEAFF. The CDR3 coding sequence is TGTGCCAGCAGAACGACAGGAATGAACACTGAAGCTTTCTTT.

The chain carries TRBV4-1 and TRBJ1-3; no definite D call. V was trimmed by 3 bases and J by 0 bases, leaving 12 bases between them. Germline V gene lookup returns CDR1 MGHRA and CDR2 YSYEKL. This CDR3 has 16 amino acids. The CDR3 here is CASSQPPLGSGNTIYF. The CDR3 DNA follows: TGCGCCAGCAGCCAGCCCCCACTCGGCTCTGGAAACACCATATATTTT.

This clone was observed once. The chain couples TRBV18 to TRBJ2-7; D might be TRBD2 (6 bases). The CDR3 is 12 amino acids. Trimming left V 4 bases short and J 10 bases short, with 14 bases between. Per the germline V gene, CDR1 is KGHSH and CDR2 is LQKENI. The CDR3 spells CASSQRTGEQYF. CDR3 coding DNA: TGTGCCAGCTCACAACGCACGGGGGAACAGTACTTC.

On this clone: One junction end does not reproduce the germline sequence, and a read error may be involved. The chain carries TRBV7-6 and TRBJ1-2; weak D call: TRBD1 (6 bases). The germline CDR1 and CDR2 sequences are SGHVS and FNYEAQ. This CDR3 has 14 residues. CDR3 sequence: CVSSLGGANYGYTF. The CDR3 DNA reads as TGTGTCAGCAGCCTAGGGGGAGCTAACTATGGCTACACCTTC.

The chain recombines TRBV19 with TRBJ1-6, with 7 bases aligning to TRBD1. The CDR3 extends over 16 amino acids. Germline V CDR1 and CDR2: LNHDA, SQIVND (reference sequence). V lost 5 bases, J lost 14 bases, and 18 bases stayed unmatched. CDR3 amino acids: CASSPTPGQRRGALHF. The CDR3 DNA reads TGTGCCAGTAGTCCAACTCCGGGACAGAGGCGAGGGGCCCTCCACTTT.

The V gene is TRBV30, the J gene TRBJ2-4, with 7 nucleotides matching TRBD1. This CDR3 is built from 14 residues. The J segment lost 2 bases and the V segment lost 0 bases, leaving 1 base of the junction unmatched. CDR1 GTSNPN and CDR2 SVGIG come from the germline V gene (reference sequence). The CDR3 sequence: CAWSVQGSKNIQYF. As DNA, the CDR3 is TGTGCCTGGAGTGTACAGGGGTCCAAAAACATTCAGTACTTC.

Only a few counts were recorded for this clone. For the CDR3, the DNA is TGTGCCACCAGCAGAGATGAATATGATAGCGGCTCCTACAATGAGCAGTTCTTC. It encodes CATSRDEYDSGSYNEQFF. The J gene is TRBJ2-1, the V gene TRBV15; possible D gene TRBD2, 6 bases. There are 18 residues in the CDR3. V gave up 0 bases and J gave up 0 bases, with 15 bases separating them. Germline V gives CDR1 LNHNV, CDR2 YYDKDF (reference sequence).

The gene calls are TRBV11-3 and TRBJ2-1, with 9 bases matching TRBD1. The CDR3 has 16 amino acids. Germline CDR1 reads SGHNT; CDR2 reads YENEEA. With 5 bases clipped from V and 5 bases from J, the junction kept 10 bases outside the gene matches. The CDR3 spells CASSHRQGGSHNEQFF. DNA of the CDR3: TGTGCCAGCAGCCACCGACAGGGGGGATCTCACAATGAGCAGTTCTTC.

This chain joins TRBV30 and TRBJ2-7; possible D gene TRBD2, 7 bases. CDR3 size: 14 residues. V was clipped by 1 base and J by 3 bases, with 13 bases between them. Germline CDR1 GTSNPN, CDR2 SVGIG (reference sequence). In DNA form, the CDR3 reads TGTGCCTGGAGTGACCTGAGGGGGGGCTACGAGCAGTACTTC. It translates to CAWSDLRGGYEQYF.